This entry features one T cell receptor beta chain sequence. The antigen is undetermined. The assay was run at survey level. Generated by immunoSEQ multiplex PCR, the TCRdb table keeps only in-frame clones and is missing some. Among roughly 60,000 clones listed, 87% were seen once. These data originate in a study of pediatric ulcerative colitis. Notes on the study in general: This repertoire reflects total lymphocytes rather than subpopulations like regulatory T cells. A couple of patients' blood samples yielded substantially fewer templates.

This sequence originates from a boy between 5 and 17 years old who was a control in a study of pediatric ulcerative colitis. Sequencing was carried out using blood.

Here the CDR3 DNA reads TGCGCCAGCAGAGGGACAGGAGTCGGCAATGAGCAGTTCTTC. Residues: CASRGTGVGNEQFF. The V gene is TRBV10-2, the J gene TRBJ2-1; 8 bases fit TRBD1. The ends lost 6 bases at V and 6 bases at J; junction bases unmatched: 7. Germline CDR1 WSHSY, CDR2 SAAADI. The CDR3 length is 14 residues.